Listed here are 10 T cell receptor beta chains from one sample, sequenced in a study of tumor and adjacent non-tumor tissue in lung cancer. No cell sorting was done before RNA was extracted from the tissue. Distant lung tissue was collected more than 3 cm away from the tumor edge. TCRbeta libraries were built with three rounds of nested PCR, modified from ARM-PCR. TCRdb recomputed calls from the multiplex PCR reads with MiXCR, one row per CDR3 protein. The sample holds some 95,000 distinct CDR3 sequences; 80% are singletons and the top ten take roughly 29%. The sample comprised distant non-tumor lung tissue. The receptors shown here come from a man between 60 and 75 years old with small cell lung cancer.

The chain carries TRBV20-1 and TRBJ2-7, with 10 positions matching TRBD2. The end of the DNA is better explained by TRBJ2-1, so the J call may be wrong. The CDR3 length is 13 residues. CDR1 DFQATT and CDR2 SNEGSKA come from the germline V gene (reference sequence). In DNA form, the CDR3 reads TGCAGTGCTATTCTAGCGGGAGCCCACGAGCAGTTCTTC. This encodes CSAILAGAHEQFF.

The chain combines TRBV5-6 with TRBJ2-4; D call uncertain. The CDR3 consists of 16 residues. V was shortened by 7 bases and J by 1 base, with 18 bases between the two germline ends. CDR1 SGHDT and CDR2 YYEEEE come from the germline V gene. In DNA form, the CDR3 reads TGTGCCAGCGGCTCGCCACATGGACGGGCCAAAAACATTCAGTACTTC. Residues: CASGSPHGRAKNIQYF.

About this clonotype itself: A read error may account for a junction end that differs from germline. The V call is TRBV7-9, the J call TRBJ2-7; the D is unclear. The CDR3 covers 12 residues. CDR1 and CDR2 (germline): SEHNR, FQNEAQ (reference sequence). The CDR3 bases are TGTGCCAACAGCTCCGCATCCTACGAGCAGTACTTC. Protein sequence: CANSSASYEQYF.

A remark on this clonotype: The CDR3 does not close with the conserved phenylalanine or tryptophan, likely indicating a read error. V is TRBV11-2 and J is TRBJ2-3; TRBD1 or TRBD2 may be the D gene (5 bases each). CDR1 SGHAT and CDR2 FQNNGV come from the germline V gene. This CDR3 is built from 17 residues. V was cut by 6 bases and J by 5 bases, with 24 bases left in between. DNA of the CDR3: TGTGCCAGCAGATCCGGGACCCAATTTTCGAACATAGATACGCAGTATTGT. Its protein product is CASRSGTQFSNIDTQYC.

This clonotype was observed a handful of times. With a much larger clone just one base away, this may be a read error. The chain couples TRBV5-1 to TRBJ2-1; D remains ambiguous. This CDR3 comprises 15 residues. Germline CDR1 SGHRS, CDR2 YFSETQ. This chain's CDR3 is CASNLERLLDNEQFF. The CDR3 coding sequence is TGCGCCAGCAACTTGGAGCGCCTACTGGACAATGAGCAGTTCTTC.

For this clonotype: At one boundary the junction diverges from the germline segment, which might be a read error. V is TRBV12-3 or TRBV12-4 and J is TRBJ2-1; D may be TRBD1 or TRBD2 (5 bases each). CDR3 length: 14 residues. CDR3 loop: CARSSGTEHNEQFF. In nucleotides, the CDR3 is TGTGCCAGGAGTTCCGGGACGGAGCACAATGAACAGTTCTTC.

In its sample, this clonotype was seen once. Possible read error: a much larger clone is one base away. The chain links TRBV5-1 to TRBJ2-7; 7 positions match TRBD1. Germline V gene data show CDR1 as SGHRS and CDR2 as YFSETQ. J lost 6 bases, V lost 3 bases, and 9 bases had no gene match. The CDR3 is 14 residues long. CDR3 sequence: CASSSGTEAREQYF. The CDR3 DNA reads TGCGCCAGCAGCTCCGGGACAGAGGCTCGCGAGCAGTACTTC.

In the case of this clonotype: A clone one base away is much larger, so this may be a read error. The chain couples TRBV20-1 to TRBJ2-1, with 7 bases matching TRBD2. Germline V lookup: CDR1 DFQATT, CDR2 SNEGSKA (reference sequence). This CDR3 spans 15 amino acids. In DNA, the CDR3 is TGCAGTGCTAGAGCTACTAGCGCAAGTCACAAAGAGCAGTTCTTC. Its protein product is CSARATSASHKEQFF.

On this clonotype: At one of its ends the junction is not consistent with the germline gene, which may arise from a read error. This sequence joins TRBV11-2 and TRBJ2-1; D perhaps matches TRBD1 (5 bases). The CDR3 is 14 amino acids. The V gene's germline CDR1 is SGHAT and CDR2 FQNNGV. CDR3 loop: CASSLGAGLVGQFF. The CDR3 DNA sequence: TGTGCCAGTAGCTTAGGGGCAGGGTTGGTTGGGCAGTTCTTC.

The table lists this clonotype with a few counts. V gene TRBV28 combines with J gene TRBJ1-2; 7 nucleotides agree with TRBD1. The junction had 15 bases not matched to a gene; V was cut back by 7 bases and J by 1 base. In germline, CDR1 is MDHEN, CDR2 SYDVKM. The CDR3 runs to 17 residues. CDR3 in amino acids: CASKPDRTSGGNYGYTF. The CDR3, as DNA: TGTGCCAGCAAGCCGGACAGGACGAGTGGGGGTAACTATGGCTACACCTTC.